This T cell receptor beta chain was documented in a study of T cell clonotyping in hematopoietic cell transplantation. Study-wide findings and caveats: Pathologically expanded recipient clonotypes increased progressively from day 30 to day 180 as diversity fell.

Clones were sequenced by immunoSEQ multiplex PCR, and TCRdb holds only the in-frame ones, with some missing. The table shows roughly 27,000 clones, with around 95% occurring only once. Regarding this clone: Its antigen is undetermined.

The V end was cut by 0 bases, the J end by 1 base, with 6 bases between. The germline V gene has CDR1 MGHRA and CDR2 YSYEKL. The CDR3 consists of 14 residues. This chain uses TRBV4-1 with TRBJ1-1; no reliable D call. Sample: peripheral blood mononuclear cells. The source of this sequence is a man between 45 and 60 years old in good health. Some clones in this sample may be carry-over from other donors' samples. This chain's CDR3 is CASSQDWGNTEAFF. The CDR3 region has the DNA TGCGCCAGCAGCCAAGATTGGGGGAACACTGAAGCTTTCTTT.